This TCR beta chain came from a study of T cell responses to AZD1222 COVID-19 vaccine. Only in-frame clones appear in the TCRdb table, and some are missing; sequencing was by immunoSEQ multiplex PCR. The repertoire holds around 150,000 clones, with roughly 91% as singletons. To note about this clone: The sample holds other DNA sequences that translate to the same CDR3.

This CDR3 comprises 15 residues. Germline V gene data show CDR1 as LNHDA and CDR2 as SQIVND (reference sequence). Trimming took 4 bases from V and 1 from J, leaving 11 bases between them. Source: peripheral blood, taken 28 days after the second AZD1222 dose. The chain is built from TRBV19 and TRBJ1-5; D perhaps matches TRBD1 (5 bases). The source of this sequence is an adult who received the AZD1222 COVID-19 vaccine. The CDR3 sequence: CASSTPRGSNQPQHF. CDR3 sequence (DNA): TGTGCCAGTAGTACCCCACGGGGGAGCAATCAGCCCCAGCATTTT.